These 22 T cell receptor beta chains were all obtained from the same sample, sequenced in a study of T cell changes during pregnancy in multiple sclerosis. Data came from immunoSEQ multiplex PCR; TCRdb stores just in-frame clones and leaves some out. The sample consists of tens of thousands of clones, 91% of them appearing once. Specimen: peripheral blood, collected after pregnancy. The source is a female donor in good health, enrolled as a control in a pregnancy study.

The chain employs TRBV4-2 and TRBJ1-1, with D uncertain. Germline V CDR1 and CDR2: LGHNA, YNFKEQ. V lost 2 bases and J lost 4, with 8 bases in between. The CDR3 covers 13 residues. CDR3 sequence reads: CASSQRGSTEAFF. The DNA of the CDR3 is TGTGCCAGCAGCCAACGGGGTTCCACTGAAGCTTTCTTT.

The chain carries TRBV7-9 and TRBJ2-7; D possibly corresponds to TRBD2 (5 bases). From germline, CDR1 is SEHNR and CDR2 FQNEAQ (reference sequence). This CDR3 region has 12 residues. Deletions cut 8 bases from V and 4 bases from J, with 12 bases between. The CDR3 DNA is TGTGCCAGCGGCCCTCCGGGGTACGAGCAGTACTTC. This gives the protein CASGPPGYEQYF. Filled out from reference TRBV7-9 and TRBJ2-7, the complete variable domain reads DTGVSQNPRHKITKRGQNVTFRCDPISEHNRLYWYRQTLGQGPEFLTYFQNEAQLEKSRLLSDRFSAERPKGSFSTLEIQRTEQGDSAMYLCASGPPGYEQYFGPGTRLTVT.

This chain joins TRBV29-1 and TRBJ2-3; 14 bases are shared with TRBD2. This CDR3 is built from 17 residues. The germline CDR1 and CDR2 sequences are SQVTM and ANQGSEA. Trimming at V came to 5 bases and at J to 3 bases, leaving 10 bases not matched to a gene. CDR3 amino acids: CSVKGTSGGLGTDTQYF. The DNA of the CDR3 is TGCAGCGTTAAAGGGACTAGCGGGGGCCTGGGAACAGATACGCAGTATTTT.

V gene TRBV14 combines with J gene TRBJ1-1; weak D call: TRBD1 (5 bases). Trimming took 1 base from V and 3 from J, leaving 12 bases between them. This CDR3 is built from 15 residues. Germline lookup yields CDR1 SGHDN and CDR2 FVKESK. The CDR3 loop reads CASSQVGREDTEAFF. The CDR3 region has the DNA TGTGCCAGCAGCCAAGTGGGCAGGGAAGACACTGAAGCTTTCTTT.

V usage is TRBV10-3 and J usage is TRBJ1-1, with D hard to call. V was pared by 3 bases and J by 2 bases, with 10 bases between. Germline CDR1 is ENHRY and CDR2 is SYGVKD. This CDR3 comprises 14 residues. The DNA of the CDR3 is TGTGCCATCAGTGACCCAGGACTCAACACTGAAGCTTTCTTT. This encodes CAISDPGLNTEAFF.

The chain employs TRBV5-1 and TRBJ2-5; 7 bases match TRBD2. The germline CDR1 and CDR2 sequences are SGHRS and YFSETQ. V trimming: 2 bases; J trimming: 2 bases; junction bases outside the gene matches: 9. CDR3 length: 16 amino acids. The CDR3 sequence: CASSLRNSGPQETQYF. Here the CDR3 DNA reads TGCGCCAGCAGCTTACGTAATAGCGGGCCTCAAGAGACCCAGTACTTC.

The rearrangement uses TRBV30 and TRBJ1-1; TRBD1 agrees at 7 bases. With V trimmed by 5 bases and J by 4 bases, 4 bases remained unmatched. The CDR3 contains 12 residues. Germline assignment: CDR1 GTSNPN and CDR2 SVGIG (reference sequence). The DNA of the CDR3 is TGTGCCTGGCACTCAGGGGGCACTGAAGCTTTCTTT. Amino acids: CAWHSGGTEAFF.

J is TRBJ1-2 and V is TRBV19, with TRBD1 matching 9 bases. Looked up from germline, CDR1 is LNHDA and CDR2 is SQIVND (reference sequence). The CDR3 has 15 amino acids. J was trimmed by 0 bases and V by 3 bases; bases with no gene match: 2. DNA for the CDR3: TGTGCCAGTAGTATGGGGACAGGGTCTAACTATGGCTACACCTTC. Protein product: CASSMGTGSNYGYTF.

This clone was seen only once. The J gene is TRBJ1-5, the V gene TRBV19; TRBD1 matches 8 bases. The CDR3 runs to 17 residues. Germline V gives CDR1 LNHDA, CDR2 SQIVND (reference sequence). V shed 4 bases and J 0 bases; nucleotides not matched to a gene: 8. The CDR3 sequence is CASSTGQGRFSNQPQHF. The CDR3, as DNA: TGTGCCAGTAGTACCGGACAGGGACGTTTTAGCAATCAGCCCCAGCATTTT.

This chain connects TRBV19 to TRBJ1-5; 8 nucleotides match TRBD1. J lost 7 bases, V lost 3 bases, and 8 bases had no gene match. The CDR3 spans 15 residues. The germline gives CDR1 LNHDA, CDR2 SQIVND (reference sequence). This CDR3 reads CASSIGQGLGQPQHF. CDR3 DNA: TGTGCCAGTAGTATTGGACAGGGCCTGGGGCAGCCCCAGCATTTT.

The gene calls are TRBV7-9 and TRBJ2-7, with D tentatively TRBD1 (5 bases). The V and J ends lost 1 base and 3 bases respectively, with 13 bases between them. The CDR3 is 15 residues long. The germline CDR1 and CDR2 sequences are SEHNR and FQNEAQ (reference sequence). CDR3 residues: CASSLVSTQVYEQYF. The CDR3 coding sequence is TGTGCCAGCAGCTTAGTTAGTACACAGGTCTACGAGCAGTACTTC.

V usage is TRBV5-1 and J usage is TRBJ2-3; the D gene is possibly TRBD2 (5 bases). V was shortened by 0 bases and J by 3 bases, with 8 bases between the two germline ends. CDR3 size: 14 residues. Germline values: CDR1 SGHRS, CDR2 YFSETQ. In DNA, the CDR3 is TGCGCCAGCAGCTTGGCCGGAGGAACAGATACGCAGTATTTT. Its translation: CASSLAGGTDTQYF.

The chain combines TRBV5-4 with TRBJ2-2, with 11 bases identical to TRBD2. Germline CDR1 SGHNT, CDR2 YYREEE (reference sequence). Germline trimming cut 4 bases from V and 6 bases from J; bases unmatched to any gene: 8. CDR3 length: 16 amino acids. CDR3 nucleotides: TGTGCCAGCAGCCTTAGCGGGGGGGCCAGTTCCGGGGAGCTGTTTTTT. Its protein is CASSLSGGASSGELFF.

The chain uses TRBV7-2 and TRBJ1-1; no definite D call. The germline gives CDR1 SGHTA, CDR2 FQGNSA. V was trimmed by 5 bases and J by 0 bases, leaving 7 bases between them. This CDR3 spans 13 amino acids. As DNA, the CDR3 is TGTGCCAGCAGCACGGAGATGAACACTGAAGCTTTCTTT. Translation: CASSTEMNTEAFF.

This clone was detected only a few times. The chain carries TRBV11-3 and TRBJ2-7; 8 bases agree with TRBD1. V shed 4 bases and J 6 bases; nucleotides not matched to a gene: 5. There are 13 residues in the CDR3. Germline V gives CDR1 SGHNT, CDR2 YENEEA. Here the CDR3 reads CASSSTGGGEQYF. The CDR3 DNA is TGTGCCAGCAGCTCTACAGGGGGAGGCGAGCAGTACTTC.

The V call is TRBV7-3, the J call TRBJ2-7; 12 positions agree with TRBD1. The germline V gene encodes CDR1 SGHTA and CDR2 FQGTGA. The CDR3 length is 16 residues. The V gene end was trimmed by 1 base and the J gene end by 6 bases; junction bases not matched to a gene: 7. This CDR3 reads CASSLNPGTGGGEQYF. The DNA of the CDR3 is TGTGCCAGCAGCTTAAACCCCGGGACAGGGGGCGGCGAGCAGTACTTC.

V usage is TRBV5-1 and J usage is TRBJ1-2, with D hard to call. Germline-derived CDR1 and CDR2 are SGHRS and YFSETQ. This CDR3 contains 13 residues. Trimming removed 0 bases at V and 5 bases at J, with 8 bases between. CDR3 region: CASSLARGYGYTF. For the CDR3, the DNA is TGCGCCAGCAGCTTGGCACGGGGATATGGCTACACCTTC.

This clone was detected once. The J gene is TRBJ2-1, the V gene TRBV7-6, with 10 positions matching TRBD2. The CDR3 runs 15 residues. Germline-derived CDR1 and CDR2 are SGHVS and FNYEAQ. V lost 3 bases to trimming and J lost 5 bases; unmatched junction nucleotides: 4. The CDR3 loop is CASSLNSGGNNEQFF. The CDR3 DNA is TGTGCCAGCAGCTTGAATAGCGGGGGGAACAATGAGCAGTTCTTC.

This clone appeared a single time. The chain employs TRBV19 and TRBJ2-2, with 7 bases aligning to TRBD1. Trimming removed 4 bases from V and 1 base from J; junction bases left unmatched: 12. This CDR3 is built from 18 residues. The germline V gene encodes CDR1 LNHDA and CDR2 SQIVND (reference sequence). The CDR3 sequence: CASSTRHRGPLNTGELFF. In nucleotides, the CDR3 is TGTGCCAGTAGTACCCGCCACAGGGGTCCATTGAACACCGGGGAGCTGTTTTTT.

The CDR3 DNA sequence: TGTGCCAGTAGCGGGTCCTCTGGAAACACCATATATTTT. It codes for CASSGSSGNTIYF. The chain recombines TRBV19 with TRBJ1-3; unclear D gene. The germline V gene encodes CDR1 LNHDA and CDR2 SQIVND (reference sequence). V shed 6 bases and J shed 0 bases, with 6 bases lying between them. The CDR3 is 13 residues long.

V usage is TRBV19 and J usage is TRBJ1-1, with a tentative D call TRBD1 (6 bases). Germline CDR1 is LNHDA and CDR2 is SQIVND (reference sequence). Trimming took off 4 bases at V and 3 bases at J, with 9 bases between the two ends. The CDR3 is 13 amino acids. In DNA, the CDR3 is TGTGCCAGTAGTAGGGACACCTACACTGAAGCTTTCTTT. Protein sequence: CASSRDTYTEAFF.

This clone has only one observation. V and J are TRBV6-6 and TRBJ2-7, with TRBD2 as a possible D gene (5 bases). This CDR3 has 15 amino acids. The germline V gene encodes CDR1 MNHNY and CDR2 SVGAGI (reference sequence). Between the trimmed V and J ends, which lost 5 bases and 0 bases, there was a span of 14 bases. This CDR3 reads CASSNSRGGSYEQYF. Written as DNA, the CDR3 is TGTGCCAGCAGTAATTCCCGGGGTGGCTCCTACGAGCAGTACTTC.